Each of the 10 T cell receptor beta chains below was sequenced from the same sample in a study of blood T cell repertoires in COVID-19. Sequencing used immunoSEQ multiplex PCR; TCRdb keeps in-frame clones, though not all of them. Of about 130,000 clones in the sample, around nine tenths were seen once. The sample consisted of PBMCs or T cells enriched from blood (not recorded which). The receptors stem from a woman in her forties or fifties who had recovered from COVID-19.

V and J are TRBV9 and TRBJ2-1; a weak D match, TRBD2 (6 bases). This CDR3 has 12 amino acids. CDR1 is SGDLS, CDR2 YYNGEE, per germline. V lost 4 bases, J lost 7 bases, and 9 bases lay in between. CDR3 residues: CASSKAGNEQFF. In nucleotides, the CDR3 is TGTGCCAGCAGCAAGGCGGGGAATGAGCAGTTCTTC.

This chain uses TRBV5-1 with TRBJ2-1; 12 bases are a match to TRBD2. The CDR3 spans 17 residues. CDR1 and CDR2 from the germline V gene are SGHRS and YFSETQ. The ends lost 2 bases at V and 5 bases at J; junction bases unmatched: 8. CDR3 region: CASSFRASGGVNNEQFF. CDR3 in DNA: TGCGCCAGCAGCTTTAGGGCTAGCGGGGGGGTCAACAATGAGCAGTTCTTC. The variable domain in full, completed from reference TRBV5-1 and TRBJ2-1, reads KAGVTQTPRYLIKTRGQQVTLSCSPISGHRSVSWYQQTPGQGLQFLFEYFSETQRNKGNFPGRFSGRQFSNSRSEMNVSTLELGDSALYLCASSFRASGGVNNEQFFGPGTRLTVL.

The chain recombines TRBV9 with TRBJ1-3; weak D call: TRBD1 (5 bases). V was shortened by 0 bases and J by 2 bases, with 12 bases between the two germline ends. The CDR3 contains 16 residues. Germline V gene data show CDR1 as SGDLS and CDR2 as YYNGEE. CDR3 region: CASSVAGAGPGNTIYF. DNA for the CDR3: TGTGCCAGCAGCGTAGCTGGGGCAGGGCCTGGAAACACCATATATTTT.

J is TRBJ1-5 and V is TRBV7-8; D not certain. The length of the CDR3 is 15 residues. V was trimmed by 1 base and J by 0 bases, leaving 7 bases between them. CDR1 and CDR2 (germline): SGHVS, FQNEAQ. The chain's CDR3 is CASSLDSYSNQPQHF. CDR3 in DNA: TGTGCCAGCAGCTTAGACAGCTATAGCAATCAGCCCCAGCATTTT.

J is TRBJ1-1 and V is TRBV5-1; D is ambiguous. Germline V CDR1 and CDR2: SGHRS, YFSETQ. The CDR3 runs to 14 residues. Trimming took off 1 base at V and 0 bases at J, with 7 bases between the two ends. The CDR3 DNA follows: TGCGCCAGCAGCTTGCCAGGAATGAACACTGAAGCTTTCTTT. Its protein product is CASSLPGMNTEAFF.

CDR3 sequence reads: CASSLFGSSYNEQFF. The CDR3 region has the DNA TGTGCCAGCAGCTTATTTGGGAGCTCCTACAATGAGCAGTTCTTC. J is TRBJ2-1 and V is TRBV7-6; maybe TRBD2 (5 bases). Germline CDR1 is SGHVS and CDR2 is FNYEAQ. The V and J ends lost 2 bases and 0 bases respectively, with 8 bases between them. This CDR3 comprises 15 residues.

Comment on this clone: The germline gene is not matched at one end of the junction; a read error may be the cause. The chain recombines TRBV3-1 (or the pseudogene TRBV3-2) with TRBJ1-5, with D perhaps TRBD1 (5 bases). In germline, CDR1 is LGHDT, CDR2 YNNKEL (reference sequence). The CDR3 has 15 amino acids. In nucleotides, the CDR3 is TGTGCCAGCGCGCGGGGGTTATCGGATTATCACCCCCAGCATTTT. Amino acids: CASARGLSDYHPQHF.

This sequence joins TRBV11-3 and TRBJ2-1; TRBD1 is a possible D gene (6 bases). The germline V gene encodes CDR1 SGHNT and CDR2 YENEEA. This CDR3 contains 16 residues. V was clipped by 0 bases and J by 9 bases, with 18 bases between them. CDR3 nucleotides: TGTGCCAGCAGCTTAGAAATCGAAAGGGGGATCGGTGAGCAGTTCTTC. Encoded protein: CASSLEIERGIGEQFF. Full variable domain (missing parts from reference TRBV11-3 and TRBJ2-1): EAGVVQSPRYKIIEKKQPVAFWCNPISGHNTLYWYLQNLGQGPELLIRYENEEAVDDSQLPKDRFSAERLKGVDSTLKIQPAELGDSAVYLCASSLEIERGIGEQFFGPGTRLTVL.

The chain joins TRBV4-3 to TRBJ2-3; D call uncertain. The germline V gene encodes CDR1 LGHNA and CDR2 YSLEER. The V end lost 1 base, the J end lost 2 bases, and 7 bases lay between the germline ends. This CDR3 comprises 14 residues. The CDR3 bases are TGCGCCAGCAGCCAAGTCCTAGACACAGATACGCAGTATTTT. Its translation: CASSQVLDTDTQYF.

The rearrangement links TRBV12-5 to TRBJ1-2; the D is unclear. The length of the CDR3 is 13 residues. Germline V gene sequence: CDR1 LGHNT, CDR2 FRNRAP. V was shortened by 3 bases and J by 6 bases, with 11 bases between the two germline ends. The CDR3 nucleotides read TGTGCTAGTGGTTTCCAGGATTGGGATGGCTACACCTTC. Translation gives CASGFQDWDGYTF.